This TCR beta chain stems from a study of blood T cell repertoires in COVID-19 (dated by TCRdb to 2018 to 2021). About the investigation overall: Samples covering the acute and convalescent phases of COVID-19 were provided by collaborators in the United States, Italy and Spain. The dataset comprised deeply sampled blood TCRbeta repertoires from subjects exposed to, actively infected with, or recovered from COVID-19. Samples were obtained from the ongoing ImmuneRACE study (first 160 participants) and from 1,254 subjects provided by 6 global collaborators. The sample metadata nearly always contained a de-identified subject ID, COVID-19 status, age in years and sex. The prospective study material was composed of cDNA or gDNA derived from T cells, B-cell-depleted T cells, or PBMCs. Where available, HLA class I and class II types were obtained from metadata supplied by the sample provider rather than from assay-based typing. A freely available public database, intended as a resource for researchers studying the immune response to SARS-CoV-2, is where the repertoires were released.

TCRbeta CDR3 regions were amplified from genomic DNA using the immunoSEQ Assay, a bias-controlled multiplex PCR. The study's processing was this. Nucleated cell counts per sample were estimated from amplification of reference gene primers within the assay. To quantify the absolute abundance of each unique TCRbeta CDR3 rearrangement, sequence reads were collapsed and filtered. Productive Simpson clonality was computed per sample as the square root of Simpson's diversity index over productive rearrangements. In TCRdb, the immuneACCESS table is reduced to in-frame sequences with V and J assigned. These tables do not hold every clone; where another copy was compared, an unresolved V gene accounts for under half, and the others remain unexplained. The V and J calls and clone size come from that table; D and trimming were worked out from the DNA. The sample contains 180,000 or so clones, roughly four fifths of them found a single time. 11% of the sample is in the top ten clones.

Regarding this clone: This receptor's antigen is unknown. Base qualities are not provided; no much larger clone lies one nucleotide away.

Findings and caveats that apply to the study as a whole: The amount of clinical and demographic metadata varied by source and participant and was provided uncurated.

One collaborating source in Seattle enrolled patients during active infection and followed them longitudinally through the course of disease. Collaborating institutions collected whole blood in K2EDTA tubes following their own protocols. For TCRbeta analysis, collaborators shipped samples as frozen whole blood, isolated PBMCs, or DNA extracted from either of those sample types. The specimen was peripheral blood. The sequence was collected from a woman in her 40s with COVID-19, enrolled during active disease.

The CDR3 region has the sequence CASSEKTSGRLYNEQFF. The nucleotide sequence is TGCGCCAGCAGTGAGAAGACTAGCGGGAGGTTATACAATGAGCAGTTCTTC. The chain was built from TRBV10-1 and TRBJ2-1, with 13 bases in between that match TRBD2. Clipping removes 2 bases from V and 4 bases from J, with 5 as the unmatched junction base count. Looking up the germline V gene (reference sequence) yields CDR1 WNHNN and CDR2 SYGVQD. Spanning cysteine to phenylalanine, the CDR3 consists of 17 amino acids. CDR3 DNA is the only sequence kept; it has 51 bases, read in frame from the first base.